This T cell receptor beta chain was captured in a study of cytomegalovirus exposure and HLA in healthy donors. Amplification used 60 Vbeta primers and 13 Jbeta primers. This table comes from immunoSEQ multiplex PCR, and its TCRdb copy is limited to in-frame clones, with some not included. The profile shows roughly 140,000 clones, around 66% of them singletons. Worth noting for this clone: Its antigen is unknown.

These donors, healthy bone marrow donors, were studied. Though nominally healthy at sampling, donors likely had unrecorded immune exposures. Study results and limitations: For TCR beta chains, V- and J-gene trimming was later linked to a missense DCLRE1C variant. Upon later analysis, TCR association rates were observed to vary by HLA locus, being highest for DRB1 and lowest for HLA-C.

Sequencing used PBMCs. This TCR was recovered from a woman aged 25 to 45 in good health and CMV-seropositive.

The CDR3 sequence is CASSLSGSGTDTQYF. The CDR3 region has the DNA TGTGCCAGCAGTCTTAGCGGGAGCGGCACAGATACGCAGTATTTT. The chain recombines TRBV2 with TRBJ2-3; TRBD2 matches at 9 bases. CDR1 is SNHLY, CDR2 FYNNEI, per germline. CDR3 length: 15 residues. J gave up 1 base and V 5 bases, and 4 bases lay outside the gene matches.